This is a list of T cell receptor beta chains from one sample in a study of blood T cell repertoires in COVID-19. Sequenced by immunoSEQ multiplex PCR; TCRdb stores in-frame clones only, minus some. In the table there are about 210,000 clones, under 90% of which are singletons. The sample consisted of peripheral blood. The source is a woman older than 75 with COVID-19, enrolled during active disease. The CDR3 runs from the conserved cysteine through the conserved F or W. The D gene is left open where the match is weak. The size field is filled for only some rows; it gives once, few, many or a size class.

D | J | V | size | CDR3 | DNA
NA | TRBJ1-2 | TRBV5-1 | NA | CASSLTVANYGYTF | TGCGCCAGCAGCTTGACAGTCGCTAACTATGGCTACACCTTC
TRBD2 | TRBJ2-7 | TRBV3-1/TRBV3-2 | NA | CASSQGGGKRGREYEQYF | TGTGCCAGCAGCCAAGGGGGGGGAAAGCGGGGAAGGGAGTACGAGCAGTACTTC
NA | TRBJ2-7 | TRBV7-7 | few | CASSTTEGSYEQYF | TGTGCTAGCAGCACCACCGAGGGTTCCTACGAGCAGTACTTC
TRBD1 | TRBJ1-1 | TRBV9 | NA | CASSPRQGARVGTEAFF | TGTGCCAGCAGCCCTCGACAGGGGGCGCGTGTTGGCACTGAAGCTTTCTTT
TRBD1 | TRBJ1-4 | TRBV12-3/TRBV12-4 | NA | CASRRTGRGLFF | TGTGCCAGCAGACGGACAGGGAGGGGTCTGTTTTTT
NA | TRBJ1-1 | TRBV6-6 | NA | CASNLQAGSTEAFF | TGTGCCAGCAACCTACAGGCGGGGAGCACTGAAGCTTTCTTT
NA | TRBJ2-2 | TRBV11-2 | few | CASSPTGELFF | TGTGCCAGCAGCCCAACCGGGGAGCTGTTTTTT
TRBD1 | TRBJ1-2 | TRBV4-1 | once | CASSKLTGTGPGGGYTF | TGCGCCAGCAGTAAGCTGACCGGGACAGGGCCTGGCGGAGGCTACACCTTC
NA | TRBJ2-5 | TRBV7-8 | NA | CASAGSAKTQYF | TGTGCCAGCGCTGGCTCCGCCAAGACCCAGTACTTC
NA | TRBJ2-1 | TRBV5-6 | few | CASSLATQSSYNEQFF | TGTGCCAGCAGCTTGGCTACCCAAAGCTCCTACAATGAGCAGTTCTTC
NA | TRBJ2-3 | TRBV20-1 | NA | CSARGGRQYF | TGCAGTGCCCGGGGAGGCAGGCAGTATTTT
NA | TRBJ2-2 | TRBV19 | NA | CASSTSLPGAGELFF | TGTGCCAGTAGCACTTCGTTACCGGGGGCCGGGGAGCTGTTTTTT
NA | TRBJ2-1 | TRBV29-1 | NA | CSAEERSVKNEQFF | TGCAGCGCCGAGGAAAGGTCCGTCAAAAATGAGCAGTTCTTC
TRBD2 | TRBJ2-7 | TRBV4-2 | NA | CASSQGGLAGGFREQYF | TGTGCCAGCAGCCAGGGAGGACTAGCGGGAGGATTTCGCGAGCAGTACTTC
NA | TRBJ1-5 | TRBV19 | NA | CASSIPPGLWPQHF | TGTGCCAGTAGTATCCCCCCAGGGCTATGGCCCCAGCATTTT
TRBD1 | TRBJ2-3 | TRBV29-1 | NA | CSVQQGADTQYF | TGCAGCGTTCAACAGGGGGCAGATACGCAGTATTTT
TRBD1 | TRBJ2-7 | TRBV5-1 | NA | CASMGTGAYEQYF | TGCGCCAGTATGGGGACAGGGGCTTACGAGCAGTACTTC